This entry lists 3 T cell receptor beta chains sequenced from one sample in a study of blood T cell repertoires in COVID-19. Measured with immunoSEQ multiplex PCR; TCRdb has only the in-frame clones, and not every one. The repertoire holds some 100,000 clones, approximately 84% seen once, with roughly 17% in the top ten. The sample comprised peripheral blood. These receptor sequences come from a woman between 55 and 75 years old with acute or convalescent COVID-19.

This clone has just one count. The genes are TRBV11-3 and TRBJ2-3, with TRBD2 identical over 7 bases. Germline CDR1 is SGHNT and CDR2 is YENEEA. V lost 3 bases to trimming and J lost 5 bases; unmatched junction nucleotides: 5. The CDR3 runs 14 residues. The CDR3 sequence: CASSFGLVLDTQYF. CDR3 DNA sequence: TGTGCCAGCAGCTTCGGACTAGTCCTAGATACGCAGTATTTT.

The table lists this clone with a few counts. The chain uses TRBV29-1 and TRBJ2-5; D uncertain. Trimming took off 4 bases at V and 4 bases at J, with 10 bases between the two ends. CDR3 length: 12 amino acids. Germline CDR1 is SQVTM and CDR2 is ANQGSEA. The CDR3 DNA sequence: TGCAGCGTTGCCCCAGGTGGAGAGACCCAGTACTTC. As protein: CSVAPGGETQYF. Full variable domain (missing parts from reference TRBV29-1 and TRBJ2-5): SAVISQKPSRDICQRGTSLTIQCQVDSQVTMMFWYRQQPGQSLTLIATANQGSEATYESGFVIDKFPISRPNLTFSTLTVSNMSPEDSSIYLCSVAPGGETQYFGPGTRLLVL.

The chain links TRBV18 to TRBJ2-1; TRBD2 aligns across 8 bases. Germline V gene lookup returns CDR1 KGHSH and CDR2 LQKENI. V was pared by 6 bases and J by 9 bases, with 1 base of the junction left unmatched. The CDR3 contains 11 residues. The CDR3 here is CASSREGEQFF. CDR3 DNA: TGTGCCAGCTCCCGGGAGGGTGAGCAGTTCTTC.